This note documents a single T cell receptor (beta chain) sequence. No antigen is known for it. This sample stems from a study of graft-versus-host responses after intestinal transplantation. Study-wide context: Recipients underwent multivisceral, liver-intestinal, or isolated intestinal transplants. Recipients were all induced with anti-thymocyte globulin, then given tacrolimus and steroids for roughly three years.

This CDR3 region has 17 residues. Trimming cost V 4 bases and J 3 bases, with 22 bases left between them. Germline lookup yields CDR1 MGHDK and CDR2 SYGVNS. Study-level points and caveats: Present in recipient marrow, GvH clones included some that appeared first in ileum or blood. Allografts carried high graft-versus-host to host-versus-graft clonal ratios in patients having graft-donor T cell macrochimerism.

Sequenced by immunoSEQ multiplex PCR; TCRdb stores in-frame clones only, minus some. The sample has tens of thousands of clones, over 85% seen once. The TCR sequence derives from a human donor who received an intestinal transplant. The sample was unstimulated CD8+ T cells sorted from spleen or lymph node cells, taken before intestinal transplant. The chain carries TRBV25-1 and TRBJ2-7; D is perhaps TRBD1 (5 bases). This chain's CDR3 is CASSASLSGKNRYEQYF. The CDR3 DNA follows: TGTGCCAGCAGTGCTTCCTTATCAGGGAAAAATCGCTACGAGCAGTACTTC.